This TCR beta chain was observed in a study of Ad26.COV2.S vaccination and SARS-CoV-2 variants. As for the study in general: Dosing was one shot or two shots 56 days apart. Points from the study as a whole: Breadth of non-spike TCRs did not differ between vaccinees and placebo recipients.

TCRdb's copy holds only in-frame clones and misses some; the assay was immunoSEQ multiplex PCR. The sample comprises 300,000 to 400,000 clones, around four fifths of which are singletons, and 2% to 2.5% rests with the top ten. Concerning this clone itself: The antigen is not known.

Treatment: 19 received Ad26.COV2.S at low or high dose, single or two shots; 5 received placebo; per-sample allocation not given. Collection of samples fell on day 63 after the first vaccine or placebo injection. Built on an Ad26 vector, the vaccine expressed Wuhan-strain SARS-CoV-2 spike. This TCR came from a person between 18 and 65 years old who received the Ad26.COV2.S COVID-19 vaccine or a placebo. The sequencing used peripheral blood, collected in a trial of Ad26.COV2.S vaccine versus placebo.

CDR3 DNA: TGTGCCAGCAGCGGGAGATATAACAAAGACTACGAGCAGTACTTC. Translating gives CASSGRYNKDYEQYF. This chain joins TRBV11-2 and TRBJ2-7, with D perhaps TRBD2 (5 bases). The V end lost 5 bases, the J end lost 3 bases, and 17 bases lay between the germline ends. This CDR3 spans 15 amino acids. Germline V lookup: CDR1 SGHAT, CDR2 FQNNGV.